What follows is one T cell receptor beta chain and its context. This specimen comes from a study of blood T cell repertoires in COVID-19. Germline lookup yields CDR1 MGHRA and CDR2 YSYEKL. V shed 4 bases, J shed 2 bases, and the junction held 13 bases outside the gene matches. This CDR3 region has 17 residues. Using immunoSEQ multiplex PCR, the repertoire was profiled, and TCRdb retains in-frame clones only, with some absent. The sample has around 110,000 clones, about nine tenths seen once. The rearrangement uses TRBV4-1 and TRBJ2-7; the match to TRBD2 covers 8 bases. The sample taken for sequencing was peripheral blood. The sequence was collected from a human donor with active COVID-19. The donor label of this sample is uncertain. CDR3: CASSLTISGTSTYEQYF. CDR3 sequence (DNA): TGCGCCAGCAGCCTGACAATAAGCGGGACTAGTACCTACGAGCAGTACTTC.